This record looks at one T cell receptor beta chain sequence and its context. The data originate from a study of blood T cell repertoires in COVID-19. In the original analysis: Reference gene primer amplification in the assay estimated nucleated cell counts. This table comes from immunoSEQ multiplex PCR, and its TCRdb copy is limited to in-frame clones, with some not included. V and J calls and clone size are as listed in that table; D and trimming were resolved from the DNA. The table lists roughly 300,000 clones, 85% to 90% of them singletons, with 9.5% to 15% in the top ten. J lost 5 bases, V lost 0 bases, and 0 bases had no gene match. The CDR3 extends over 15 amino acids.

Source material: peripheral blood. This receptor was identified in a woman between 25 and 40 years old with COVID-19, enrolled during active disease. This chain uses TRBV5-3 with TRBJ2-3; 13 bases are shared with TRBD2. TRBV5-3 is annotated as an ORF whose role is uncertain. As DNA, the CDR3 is TGTGCCAGAAGCTTGGGACTAGCGGGGGGAGATACGCAGTATTTT. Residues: CARSLGLAGGDTQYF.